This T cell receptor beta chain comes out of a study of T cells in Graves' hyperthyroidism and ophthalmopathy (dated by TCRdb to about 2019). Regarding the study in general: Peripheral blood was collected at initial diagnosis, before any treatment. To identify TCR V-J signatures that set the groups apart, the researchers used a discovery cohort of about a hundred patients, made up of 40 to 45 with Graves' ophthalmopathy and approximately 57 with stable Graves' hyperthyroidism. Prospective prediction of ophthalmopathy was tested in an independent validation cohort consisting of under 20 hyperthyroidism patients and some 16 patients who later progressed to ophthalmopathy. The approximately 90 discovery patients were divided at random into training and test sets in a 7:3 ratio. The study also compared thyroid tissue and blood T-cell repertoires from several Graves' hyperthyroidism patients. After blood sampling, hyperthyroidism patients were treated with methimazole at a starting dose of 30 mg daily, and ophthalmopathy patients were treated with high-dose intravenous methylprednisolone. The paper reports TCR Vbeta CDR3 sequencing of 135 peripheral blood samples: around 41 ophthalmopathy, under 80 hyperthyroidism and approximately 17 progressor patients.

The table lists this clonotype with a few counts. Its antigen is still unknown. No base quality information exists; no much larger clone differs at one position. Study-wide findings and limitations: In validation, the model predicted progression to ophthalmopathy with roughly 70% sensitivity and around 72% specificity, a median of around 6.6 months before onset. Sample size was not statistically predetermined, and investigators were not blinded to group allocation. In cross-validation, a model built on a 13 V-J signature told ophthalmopathy apart from stable hyperthyroidism with 85% to 90% sensitivity and roughly 83% specificity, and in testing the same model reached 80%/75%. Blood samples also contained most of the expanded thyroid clonotypes (frequency above 0.001), which suggests that blood repertoires may reflect thyroid immune responses.

TCR beta CDR3 regions were amplified from RNA transcripts. The first round of RT-PCR for the TCR CDR3 was performed with the HTBI primer set and the Qiagen OneStep RT-PCR kit. Libraries were constructed in a second round of multiplex PCR, after which size selection and purification were performed. Libraries were sequenced paired-end with 100 bp reads on an Illumina HiSeq2000. For the original study's pipeline: Raw data were processed with SOAPnuke, discarding reads with adapters, uncalled bases, mean Phred below 15, or no exact constant-primer or identifier match. High-quality paired reads were merged with COPE v1.2.5, and unique nucleotide sequences were defined as clonotypes. Clonotypes were aligned to IMGT TRBV, TRBD and TRBJ reference segments using MiTCR v1.1. Only V-J combinations with frequency above 0.0001, covering 99.2% of repertoires, were analysed. The TCS score was defined as F50 (clonal expansion) divided by E x V (chaos), with BLOSUM62-based TCRdist calculated between CDR3 peptides within each V-J. Welch's t-statistics and random forest reduced around 550 V-J features to 13, which were used in a naive Bayes classifier (R e1071). The public reads were reprocessed in TCRdb via fastp at Q25 and MiXCR, keeping in-frame beta chains. All rows with the same CDR3 protein become a single entry with the most common DNA and genes. The V and J calls shown here were made by TCRdb, not taken from the authors' results. The sample data list about 380,000 distinct CDR3 sequences, and roughly 20% of these were observed just once. The ten largest clones take up 40% of the sample.

Ophthalmopathy patients had moderately to severely active disease, with a Clinical Activity Score of 3 or more, a NOSPECS grade of 4 or more, and a disease duration of less than 3 months. Patients with uncontrolled infections, other autoimmune diseases, pregnancy or lactation were excluded. Clinical symptoms, serum thyroxine and TRAb, thyroid ultrasound, and orbital computed tomography formed the basis for the diagnoses. Ficoll-Paque density gradient centrifugation was used to isolate PBMCs from about 9 ml of fresh peripheral blood. Total RNA was extracted with Trizol reagent, and quality was checked on an Agilent 2100 Bioanalyzer. Per the germline V gene, SGHTA is the CDR1 and FQGTGA is the CDR2. V gives up 6 bases and J gives up 0 bases, and the segment between their germline ends measures 3 bases. Inclusive of the bounding cysteine and phenylalanine, the CDR3 is 13 residues long. The retained sequence is limited to the CDR3, 39 bases, with the frame set at the first base.

The source is a man younger than 30 with Graves' ophthalmopathy. Sequenced input: blood. Rearrangement joined TRBV7-3 to TRBJ2-6; no D segment can be confidently identified. CDR3 loop: CASRSSGANVLTF. DNA sequence: TGTGCCAGCAGGAGCTCTGGGGCCAACGTCCTGACTTTC.